This T cell receptor (beta chain) was recorded in a study of siplizumab effects on memory and regulatory T cells. Per individual sample, 80,000 to 100,000 TCR templates were assayed. Profiling relied on immunoSEQ multiplex PCR, and the TCRdb table lists in-frame clones only, not all of them. The repertoire consists of about 82,000 clones, with roughly 90% occurring once and the leading ten covering under 2%. The receptor was derived from a human donor in good health. Sequenced input: Tregs sorted from blood.

The CDR3 DNA is TGTGCCAGCAGTAACAGAGTCTCCTACGAGCAGTACTTC. This translates into CASSNRVSYEQYF. This chain connects TRBV5-6 to TRBJ2-7; no firm D call. V gave up 5 bases and J gave up 0 bases, with 9 bases separating them. The CDR3 loop spans 13 amino acids. From germline, CDR1 is SGHDT and CDR2 YYEEEE.